These 16 T cell receptor beta chains came from one sample sequenced in a study of cytomegalovirus exposure and HLA in healthy donors. Both 60 Vbeta primers and 13 Jbeta primers went into the PCR. Some clones are missing from TCRdb's copy, which holds only in-frame ones; the method was immunoSEQ multiplex PCR. The sample lists some 180,000 clones, roughly a tenth occurring once. Material for sequencing was PBMCs. These receptors were taken from a young woman in good health and CMV-seropositive.

This clone was detected only a few times. The chain has TRBV30 and TRBJ2-3; tentatively, D is TRBD1 (5 bases). The V end lost 2 bases, the J end lost 0 bases, and 18 bases lay between the germline ends. In germline, CDR1 is GTSNPN, CDR2 SVGIG (reference sequence). CDR3 length: 17 residues. The CDR3 spells CAWSRGWTSVSTDTQYF. CDR3 nucleotides: TGTGCCTGGAGTAGAGGCTGGACATCAGTGAGCACAGATACGCAGTATTTT. Based on the CDR3 plus reference TRBV30 and TRBJ2-3, the full variable domain is SQTIHQWPATLVQPVGSPLSLECTVEGTSNPNLYWYRQAAGRGLQLLFYSVGIGQISSEVPQNLSASRPQDRQFILSSKKLLLSDSGFYLCAWSRGWTSVSTDTQYFGPGTRLTVL.

Details on this clone: The junction differs from germline at one of its ends, possibly a read error. The rearrangement uses TRBV2 and TRBJ1-1; weak D call: TRBD1 (6 bases). This CDR3 is built from 11 residues. Germline-derived CDR1 and CDR2 are SNHLY and FYNNEI. The CDR3 DNA reads TGTGCCAGCAGTGAAGGGACAGCCCCGACCTTT. Translating it yields CASSEGTAPTF.

This clone was observed a few times. The rearrangement uses TRBV2 and TRBJ1-1; perhaps TRBD1 as D (5 bases). Trimming stripped 5 bases from V and 1 base from J, with 11 bases between. Germline loops: CDR1 SNHLY, CDR2 FYNNEI. The CDR3 is 14 residues long. CDR3 in amino acids: CASSPLGGNTEAFF. In nucleotides, the CDR3 is TGTGCCAGCAGTCCCCTCGGGGGGAACACTGAAGCTTTCTTT.

This clone has just one count. The V gene is TRBV19, the J gene TRBJ2-7, with TRBD1 matching 9 bases. The V gene end was trimmed by 4 bases and the J gene end by 7 bases; junction bases not matched to a gene: 8. The CDR3 loop spans 14 amino acids. Looked up from germline, CDR1 is LNHDA and CDR2 is SQIVND (reference sequence). CDR3 sequence: CASSNRDRAGEQYF. DNA for the CDR3: TGTGCCAGTAGTAACCGGGACAGGGCCGGGGAGCAGTACTTC.

The sample holds a few counts of this clone. This rearrangement joins TRBV27 to TRBJ2-1; tentatively, D is TRBD2 (6 bases). This CDR3 spans 13 amino acids. The ends were cut back, 2 bases at V and 6 bases at J, with 8 bases in the middle. Germline V gene data show CDR1 as MNHEY and CDR2 as SMNVEV (reference sequence). The CDR3 sequence: CASSLAGSNEQFF. CDR3 coding DNA: TGTGCCAGCAGTTTAGCGGGATCCAATGAGCAGTTCTTC.

The chain couples TRBV5-8 to TRBJ2-3, with TRBD1 matching 7 bases. The CDR3 covers 14 residues. Losses at the gene ends were 2 bases for V and 3 bases for J; bases not matched to a gene: 3. Germline V gives CDR1 SGHTS, CDR2 YDEGEE. The CDR3 sequence is CASSFWTGTDTQYF. CDR3 DNA: TGTGCCAGCAGCTTTTGGACAGGAACAGATACGCAGTATTTT.

In this sample, this clone turned up a few times. The V call is TRBV4-1, the J call TRBJ1-3, with TRBD1 matching 8 bases. Germline assignment: CDR1 MGHRA and CDR2 YSYEKL. The CDR3 contains 17 residues. J gave up 2 bases and V 0 bases, and 6 bases lay outside the gene matches. The CDR3 coding sequence is TGCGCCAGCAGCCAAGAAGAACAGGGGGGAACTGGAAACACCATATATTTT. Amino acid sequence: CASSQEEQGGTGNTIYF.

The chain combines TRBV4-1 with TRBJ2-7; 7 bases align to TRBD1. Germline V gene sequence: CDR1 MGHRA, CDR2 YSYEKL. The V gene end was trimmed by 0 bases and the J gene end by 3 bases; junction bases not matched to a gene: 5. The CDR3 is 15 residues long. Here the CDR3 DNA reads TGCGCCAGCAGCCAAGATAGAAGGGGGCACTACGAGCAGTACTTC. Protein product: CASSQDRRGHYEQYF.

The chain is built from TRBV19 and TRBJ2-3; possibly TRBD1 for D (5 bases). This CDR3 region has 17 residues. CDR1 is LNHDA, CDR2 SQIVND, per germline (reference sequence). V was trimmed by 5 bases and J by 2 bases, leaving 20 bases between them. The CDR3 loop reads CASSQGLWIRNTDTQYF. The DNA for the CDR3 is TGTGCCAGTAGTCAGGGTTTATGGATACGGAACACAGATACGCAGTATTTT.

This clone was recorded a few times. The chain links TRBV7-9 to TRBJ2-3; D is unclear. In germline, CDR1 is SEHNR, CDR2 FQNEAQ (reference sequence). Trimming took 2 bases from V and 0 from J, leaving 6 bases between them. This CDR3 is built from 14 residues. The CDR3 region has the DNA TGTGCCAGCAGCTTATCAGTCAGCACAGATACGCAGTATTTT. Its protein product is CASSLSVSTDTQYF.

This clone has just a few counts. The rearrangement links TRBV10-2 to TRBJ2-7, with D possibly matching TRBD1 (6 bases). The germline V and J ends were trimmed by 6 bases and 3 bases, with 15 bases remaining between them. The germline gives CDR1 WSHSY, CDR2 SAAADI. The CDR3 runs to 14 residues. CDR3 in amino acids: CASSPTGQGYEQYF. As DNA, the CDR3 is TGCGCCAGCAGCCCGACAGGTCAGGGCTACGAGCAGTACTTC.

This clone was detected only a few times. The V gene is TRBV11-2, the J gene TRBJ2-7, with 7 bases identical to TRBD2. This CDR3 is 17 amino acids long. Germline CDR1 reads SGHAT; CDR2 reads FQNNGV. With 3 bases clipped from V and 1 base from J, the junction kept 12 bases outside the gene matches. Here the CDR3 reads CASSFGWTSTISYEQYF. CDR3 bases: TGTGCCAGCAGCTTCGGCTGGACTAGTACTATTTCCTACGAGCAGTACTTC.

This clone was counted a few times. For the CDR3, the DNA is TGTGCCAGCAGTGAACTCCGAATCAGAGAGACCCAGTACTTC. Encoded protein: CASSELRIRETQYF. The chain recombines TRBV6-1 with TRBJ2-5; D uncertain. The CDR3 extends over 14 amino acids. V lost 2 bases and J 4 bases, leaving 11 bases between the germline ends. The germline CDR1 and CDR2 sequences are MNHNS and SASEGT.

This clone occurred a few times. The chain has TRBV7-8 and TRBJ2-1, with D possibly matching TRBD1 (6 bases). This CDR3 spans 15 amino acids. V gave up 1 base and J gave up 6 bases, with 13 bases separating them. The germline gives CDR1 SGHVS, CDR2 FQNEAQ. The CDR3 spells CASSLGAQGLNEQFF. The DNA of the CDR3 is TGTGCCAGCAGCTTAGGAGCTCAGGGGCTCAATGAGCAGTTCTTC. Drawing the rest from reference TRBV7-8 and TRBJ2-1, the complete variable domain is GAGVSQSPRYKVAKRGQDVALRCDPISGHVSLFWYQQALGQGPEFLTYFQNEAQLDKSGLPSDRFFAERPEGSVSTLKIQRTQQEDSAVYLCASSLGAQGLNEQFFGPGTRLTVL.

The chain combines TRBV13 with TRBJ2-7; D ambiguous. CDR1 and CDR2 from the germline V gene are PRHDT and FYEKMQ (reference sequence). The CDR3 totals 12 residues. The V and J ends lost 5 bases and 5 bases respectively, with 10 bases between them. CDR3 DNA: TGTGCCAGCAGCCGAGGCACTCACGAGCAGTACTTC. Protein product: CASSRGTHEQYF.

This clone came up a few times. This chain uses TRBV6-5 with TRBJ1-2, with D uncertain. Trimming removed 3 bases from V and 8 bases from J, with 13 bases in between. Germline CDR1 MNHEY, CDR2 SVGAGI. The CDR3 covers 13 residues. DNA of the CDR3: TGTGCCAGCAGTTATTATGCCTCCGGGGGCTACACCTTC. It codes for CASSYYASGGYTF.